This paragraph covers one T cell receptor (beta chain) sequence. Some clones are missing from TCRdb's copy, which holds only in-frame ones; the method was immunoSEQ multiplex PCR. The sample contains 45,000 to 65,000 clones, around nine tenths of which appear only once. The data were taken from a study of cytomegalovirus exposure and HLA in healthy donors. This CDR3 spans 14 amino acids. Germline CDR1 reads GTSNPN; CDR2 reads SVGIG (reference sequence). The ends lost 7 bases at V and 1 base at J; junction bases unmatched: 10. The J gene is TRBJ2-7, the V gene TRBV30; 7 bases are shared with TRBD2. Sequencing was done on a sample of PBMCs. The clonotype was recovered from a woman younger than 35 in good health and CMV-seropositive. CDR3 sequence (DNA): TGTGCCTCGGAGGTGGGCGGGGGTTCCTACGAGCAGTACTTC. As protein: CASEVGGGSYEQYF. The entire variable domain, with the rest obtained from reference TRBV30 and TRBJ2-7, is as follows: SQTIHQWPATLVQPVGSPLSLECTVEGTSNPNLYWYRQAAGRGLQLLFYSVGIGQISSEVPQNLSASRPQDRQFILSSKKLLLSDSGFYLCASEVGGGSYEQYFGPGTRLTVT.